One sample yielded the 16 T cell receptor beta chains listed below, sequenced in a study of blood T cell repertoires in COVID-19. The table came from immunoSEQ multiplex PCR; TCRdb's copy has only in-frame clones and leaves some out. The data contain more than 150,000 clones, about 85% of them singletons. Sequencing was carried out using PBMCs or T cells enriched from blood (not recorded which). The origin of the receptors is a young woman who had recovered from COVID-19.

The rearrangement uses TRBV27 and TRBJ2-1; 7 bases map to TRBD2. The CDR3 runs to 14 residues. V dropped 2 bases and J dropped 5; count of bases not matched to a gene: 3. Germline V gene sequence: CDR1 MNHEY, CDR2 SMNVEV (reference sequence). The CDR3 loop is CASSLAGDHNEQFF. CDR3 coding DNA: TGTGCCAGCAGTTTAGCGGGGGACCACAATGAGCAGTTCTTC.

The chain combines TRBV19 with TRBJ2-1, with 8 bases that match TRBD1. The ends lost 6 bases at V and 7 bases at J; junction bases unmatched: 11. In germline, CDR1 is LNHDA, CDR2 SQIVND (reference sequence). The CDR3 spans 15 residues. CDR3 in DNA: TGTGCCAGTAGCACTCAGACAGGGGACGGGAATGAGCAGTTCTTC. It specifies CASSTQTGDGNEQFF. Supplemented by reference TRBV19 and TRBJ2-1, the full variable domain reads DGGITQSPKYLFRKEGQNVTLSCEQNLNHDAMYWYRQDPGQGLRLIYYSQIVNDFQKGDIAEGYSVSREKKESFPLTVTSAQKNPTAFYLCASSTQTGDGNEQFFGPGTRLTVL.

V and J are TRBV30 and TRBJ1-2; 8 bases are a match to TRBD1. With 1 base clipped from V and 10 bases from J, the junction kept 8 bases outside the gene matches. The germline V gene has CDR1 GTSNPN and CDR2 SVGIG (reference sequence). The CDR3 totals 13 residues. The DNA for the CDR3 is TGTGCCTGGAGTGCTCAAGGGACAGGCGACTACACCTTC. This codes for CAWSAQGTGDYTF.

This chain uses TRBV6-5 with TRBJ1-1; TRBD1 might be the D (5 bases). The ends were cut back, 3 bases at V and 3 bases at J, with 11 bases in the middle. Germline CDR1 MNHEY, CDR2 SVGAGI. The CDR3 is made up of 14 amino acids. Here the CDR3 reads CASSYLGRDTEAFF. The CDR3 DNA reads as TGTGCCAGCAGTTATCTCGGCAGGGACACTGAAGCTTTCTTT.

This chain connects TRBV2 to TRBJ1-5; D is possibly TRBD1 (5 bases). CDR1 is SNHLY and CDR2 is FYNNEI in the germline V gene. The CDR3 loop spans 15 amino acids. Trimming took off 6 bases at V and 1 base at J, with 13 bases between the two ends. CDR3 sequence: CASRVAGSSNQPQHF. In nucleotides, the CDR3 is TGTGCCAGCAGAGTGGCAGGGTCGAGCAATCAGCCCCAGCATTTT.

For the CDR3, the DNA is TGTGCCAGCAGCCATGATACAGGGGGTTACGGGAAACTGTTTTTT. This translates into CASSHDTGGYGKLFF. The chain has TRBV4-2 and TRBJ1-4; 8 bases match TRBD1. The CDR3 sequence is 15 residues long. The junction had 11 bases not matched to a gene; V was cut back by 3 bases and J by 11 bases. The germline CDR1 and CDR2 sequences are LGHNA and YNFKEQ.

V is TRBV10-3 and J is TRBJ2-7; possible D gene TRBD1, 7 bases. V lost 2 bases, J lost 2 bases, and 10 bases lay in between. The CDR3 runs 14 residues. Germline lookup yields CDR1 ENHRY and CDR2 SYGVKD. The DNA of the CDR3 is TGTGCCATCAGTGAGGGAGGGGGCCCCTACGAGCAGTACTTC. Translated: CAISEGGGPYEQYF.

This clone was seen once. The CDR3 bases are TGTGCCAGCAGCCCGAGGGGGGGGAACCTTATGAACACTGAAGCTTTCTTT. This encodes CASSPRGGNLMNTEAFF. The chain couples TRBV13 to TRBJ1-1; maybe TRBD1 (6 bases). The ends were cut back, 5 bases at V and 0 bases at J, with 19 bases in the middle. Germline V gene lookup returns CDR1 PRHDT and CDR2 FYEKMQ (reference sequence). This CDR3 spans 17 amino acids.

This clone has a single count. The V and J genes are TRBV30 and TRBJ2-1; perhaps TRBD2 as D (5 bases). The CDR3 is 14 residues long. The germline V gene has CDR1 GTSNPN and CDR2 SVGIG (reference sequence). The V end lost 0 bases, the J end lost 9 bases, and 15 bases lay between the germline ends. CDR3 nucleotide sequence: TGTGCCTGGAGTGTAGGAATGCGGGTTGGTGAGCAGTTCTTC. Translation: CAWSVGMRVGEQFF.

This rearrangement joins TRBV6-4 to TRBJ1-4; D possibly corresponds to TRBD1 (5 bases). V was trimmed by 4 bases and J by 7 bases, leaving 13 bases between them. Looked up from germline, CDR1 is MRHNA and CDR2 is SNTAGT. The CDR3 loop spans 14 amino acids. CDR3 nucleotides: TGTGCCAGCAGTGTGGGGGAGGATCGTGAAAAACTGTTTTTT. Its protein is CASSVGEDREKLFF.

V and J are TRBV7-2 and TRBJ1-1; D remains ambiguous. This CDR3 is 14 amino acids long. Germline CDR1 is SGHTA and CDR2 is FQGNSA. Trimming removed 1 base from V and 1 base from J, with 7 bases in between. Written as DNA, the CDR3 is TGTGCCAGCAGCTTAGTTGGAGAGAACACTGAAGCTTTCTTT. Encoded protein: CASSLVGENTEAFF.

This chain links TRBV9 with TRBJ2-1; 7 bases align to TRBD1. The germline V gene has CDR1 SGDLS and CDR2 YYNGEE. The CDR3 contains 15 residues. The junction had 4 bases not matched to a gene; V was cut back by 0 bases and J by 4 bases. CDR3 region: CASSVGRGIYNEQFF. DNA for the CDR3: TGTGCCAGCAGCGTAGGCAGGGGGATTTACAATGAGCAGTTCTTC.

This chain connects TRBV9 to TRBJ2-6; no reliable D call. The CDR3 is 16 residues long. The germline gives CDR1 SGDLS, CDR2 YYNGEE. Trimming cost V 0 bases and J 0 bases, with 7 bases left between them. The CDR3 DNA sequence: TGTGCCAGCAGCGTAGCTACGAGCTCTGGGGCCAACGTCCTGACTTTC. It is translated as CASSVATSSGANVLTF.

This clone was recorded once. The chain carries TRBV7-8 and TRBJ2-2, with 14 bases aligning to TRBD2. This CDR3 comprises 16 residues. J was trimmed by 2 bases and V by 7 bases; bases with no gene match: 3. Germline V gene sequence: CDR1 SGHVS, CDR2 FQNEAQ. The CDR3 nucleotides are TGTGCCAGCACCGGACTAGCGGGGGGCAACACCGGGGAGCTGTTTTTT. Amino acids: CASTGLAGGNTGELFF.

The gene calls are TRBV9 and TRBJ2-7, with D possibly matching TRBD2 (7 bases). Germline CDR1 SGDLS, CDR2 YYNGEE. V shed 0 bases and J shed 6 bases, with 16 bases lying between them. This CDR3 contains 15 residues. Here the CDR3 DNA reads TGTGCCAGCAGCGTAGGGGGAGGGGGGCGGTCCGAGCAGTACTTC. Amino acids: CASSVGGGGRSEQYF.

The genes are TRBV7-2 and TRBJ2-1; 8 nucleotides line up with TRBD1. V lost 8 bases to trimming and J lost 10 bases; unmatched junction nucleotides: 10. This CDR3 has 13 amino acids. Germline V gives CDR1 SGHTA, CDR2 FQGNSA. Here the CDR3 reads CASARTGLREQFF. DNA of the CDR3: TGTGCCAGCGCCCGGACAGGGCTCAGGGAGCAGTTCTTC. The variable domain in full, completed from reference TRBV7-2 and TRBJ2-1, reads GAGVSQSPSNKVTEKGKDVELRCDPISGHTALYWYRQSLGQGLEFLIYFQGNSAPDKSGLPSDRFSAERTGGSVSTLTIQRTQQEDSAVYLCASARTGLREQFFGPGTRLTVL.